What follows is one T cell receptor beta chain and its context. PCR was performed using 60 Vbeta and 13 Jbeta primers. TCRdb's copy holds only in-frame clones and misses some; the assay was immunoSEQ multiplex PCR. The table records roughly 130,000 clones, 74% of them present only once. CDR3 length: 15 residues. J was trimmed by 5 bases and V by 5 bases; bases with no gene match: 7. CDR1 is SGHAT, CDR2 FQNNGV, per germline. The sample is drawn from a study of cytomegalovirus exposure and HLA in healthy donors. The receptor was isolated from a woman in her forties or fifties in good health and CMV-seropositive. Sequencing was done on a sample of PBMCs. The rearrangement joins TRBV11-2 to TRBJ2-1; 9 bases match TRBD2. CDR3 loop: CASSPRGGGHNEQFF. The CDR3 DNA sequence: TGTGCCAGCAGCCCGCGGGGGGGCGGCCACAATGAGCAGTTCTTC.